Presented here are 6 T cell receptor beta chains from one specimen sequenced in a study of shared clonotypes between healthy human individuals. As defined, naive CD8 cells were CD45RO-negative and positively selected for CCR7, with terminally differentiated effector memory CD45RA+ cells excluded. Method: immunoSEQ multiplex PCR; TCRdb's copy keeps in-frame clones and lacks some. The sample has more than 550,000 clones, roughly nine tenths seen once. Sequenced material: naive CD8+ T cells sorted from blood. The source is a man in his thirties or forties in good health.

This chain joins TRBV28 and TRBJ1-1, with unresolved D. This CDR3 is built from 13 residues. CDR1 and CDR2 (germline): MDHEN, SYDVKM. Trimming shortened V by 6 bases and J by 0 bases, and 8 bases separated the two germline ends. The CDR3 nucleotides are TGTGCCAGCAGGCTTGCGGTGAACACTGAAGCTTTCTTT. Its protein product is CASRLAVNTEAFF.

V is TRBV18 and J is TRBJ2-4, with TRBD1 matching 8 bases. J gave up 7 bases and V 5 bases, and 10 bases lay outside the gene matches. In germline, CDR1 is KGHSH, CDR2 LQKENI. This CDR3 has 15 amino acids. The CDR3 reads CASSSPGTGYNIQYF. CDR3 nucleotides: TGTGCCAGCTCATCCCCCGGGACAGGCTATAACATTCAGTACTTC.

The chain recombines TRBV10-2 with TRBJ1-1; D is possibly TRBD1 (6 bases). The CDR3 has 14 amino acids. Germline V gene data show CDR1 as WSHSY and CDR2 as SAAADI. V lost 6 bases and J 4 bases, leaving 15 bases between the germline ends. CDR3 in amino acids: CASSLTGWGTEAFF. The CDR3 DNA reads TGCGCCAGCAGCTTGACAGGATGGGGCACTGAAGCTTTCTTT.

The chain links TRBV7-8 to TRBJ1-2, with D uncertain. The germline V gene has CDR1 SGHVS and CDR2 FQNEAQ. Trimming took 1 base from V and 2 from J, leaving 17 bases between them. This CDR3 is built from 17 residues. Here the CDR3 reads CASSLVRKGSSNYGYTF. CDR3 in DNA: TGTGCCAGCAGCTTAGTTAGAAAGGGAAGTTCCAACTATGGCTACACCTTC.

This clone showed up just once. The CDR3, as DNA: TGTGCCAGCAGCTCATTATATAGCAATCAGCCCCAGCATTTT. Translating gives CASSSLYSNQPQHF. The chain carries TRBV5-5 and TRBJ1-5; the D is unclear. Per germline, CDR1 SGHKS and CDR2 YYEKEE (reference sequence). With 3 bases removed from V and 0 bases from J, the gap between germline ends came to 7 bases. The CDR3 runs to 14 residues. The full variable domain, its missing parts supplied by reference TRBV5-5 and TRBJ1-5, is DAGVTQSPTHLIKTRGQQVTLRCSPISGHKSVSWYQQVLGQGPQFIFQYYEKEERGRGNFPDRFSARQFPNYSSELNVNALLLGDSALYLCASSSLYSNQPQHFGDGTRLSIL.

This sequence joins TRBV11-3 and TRBJ2-5; D is possibly TRBD1 or TRBD2 (7 bases each). V was shortened by 5 bases and J by 5 bases, with 12 bases between the two germline ends. Germline CDR1 SGHNT, CDR2 YENEEA. The CDR3 runs 13 residues. This CDR3 reads CASSAGGDETQYF. CDR3 in DNA: TGTGCCAGCAGCGCAGGGGGGGACGAGACCCAGTACTTC.